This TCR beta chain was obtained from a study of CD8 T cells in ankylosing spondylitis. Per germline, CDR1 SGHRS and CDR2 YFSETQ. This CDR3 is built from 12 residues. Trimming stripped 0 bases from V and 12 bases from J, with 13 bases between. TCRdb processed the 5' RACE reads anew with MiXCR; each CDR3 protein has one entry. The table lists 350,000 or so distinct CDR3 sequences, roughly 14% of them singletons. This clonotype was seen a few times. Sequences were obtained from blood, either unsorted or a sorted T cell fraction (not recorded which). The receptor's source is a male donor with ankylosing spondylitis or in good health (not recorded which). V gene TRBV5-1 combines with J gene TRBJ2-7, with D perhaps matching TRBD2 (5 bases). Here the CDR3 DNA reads TGCGCCAGCAGCTTGGAAGGTGTAGGGAGGTACTTC. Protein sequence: CASSLEGVGRYF.